The T cell receptor (beta chain) described here comes from a study of blood T cell repertoires in COVID-19 (dated by TCRdb to about 2020). About the full investigation: Samples from collaborators originated in the United States, Italy and Spain and spanned both the acute and convalescent phases of COVID-19. The material from the prospective study consisted of cDNA or gDNA derived from T cells, B-cell-depleted T cells, or PBMCs. Subjects who had been exposed to COVID-19, were actively infected with it, or had recovered from it provided the deeply sampled blood TCRbeta repertoires that made up the dataset. The repertoires were released in a freely available public database meant as a resource for research on the immune response to SARS-CoV-2. The samples were drawn from the first 160 participants of the ongoing ImmuneRACE study and from 1,254 subjects provided by 6 global collaborators. A de-identified subject ID, COVID-19 status, age in years and sex were almost always included in the sample metadata. Where available, HLA class I and class II types were obtained from metadata supplied by the sample provider rather than from assay-based typing.

General conclusions and limits of the study: How much clinical and demographic metadata was included differed by source and by participant, and the metadata was provided uncurated.

On this clone: Its antigen remains undetermined. No much larger clonotype is one base removed from it; base qualities were not supplied.

TCRbeta CDR3 regions were amplified from genomic DNA using the immunoSEQ Assay, a bias-controlled multiplex PCR. Turning to the authors' computational methods: The number of nucleated cells in each sample was estimated from the amplification of reference gene primers within the assay. To quantify the absolute abundance of each unique TCRbeta CDR3 rearrangement, sequence reads were collapsed and filtered. For each sample, productive Simpson clonality was calculated as the square root of Simpson's diversity index over productive rearrangements. Held by TCRdb, this immuneACCESS table contains in-frame sequences only and omits some clones. Under half of the omission traces to an unresolved V gene where checked; the cause of the rest is unknown. Clonal size and the V and J genes are those of that table, whereas D and trimming came from the DNA. This sample lists a few hundred thousand clones; around four fifths were detected once. The ten largest make up 5% to 5.5% of the sample.

Enrolling through a virtual design, the prospective study's participants ranged in age from roughly 18 to 90 years and lived across 24 United States geographic areas. In the prospective study, cohorts were assigned on the basis of participant-reported clinical history obtained from a screening survey and a study questionnaire. For ImmuneRACE Cohort 3, a participant was defined as recovered based on two consecutive negative NP/OP PCR tests, clearance by a healthcare professional, or resolution of symptoms. Each participant in the prospective study had whole blood, serum and a nasopharyngeal or oropharyngeal swab collected by mobile phlebotomists. Prospective study participants could optionally give additional blood draws and questionnaires over a roughly two-month period. Before DNA extraction, prospective study blood samples were shipped either frozen or at room temperature. At the junction V is shortened by 5 bases and J by 4 bases, with 9 bases in between. Reading the germline V gene (reference sequence) gives CDR1 SEHNR and CDR2 FQNEAQ. Measured from the cysteine to the phenylalanine, the CDR3 is 13 residues long. The CDR3 DNA has 39 bases and is translated from base 1.

Sequenced sample: PBMCs or T cells enriched from blood (not recorded which). The TCR sequence derives from a woman in her 50s who had recovered from COVID-19. The rearranged segments are TRBV7-9 and TRBJ1-5; no D segment can be confidently identified. For the CDR3, the sequence is CASSGIQNQPQHF. The sequenced DNA: TGTGCCAGCAGCGGCATCCAGAATCAGCCCCAGCATTTT.